The 18 T cell receptor beta chains given below trace back to one sample, sequenced in a study of T cells in Graves' hyperthyroidism and ophthalmopathy. RNA transcripts were the template for amplifying TCR beta CDR3 regions. A set of HTBI primers served as the primers for a first-round RT-PCR of the TCR CDR3. TCRdb re-called the multiplex PCR reads with MiXCR, one entry per CDR3 protein. The sample carries 540,000 or so distinct CDR3 sequences, about 15% recorded once. Sequences were obtained from blood. The receptors originated from a woman aged 25 to 45 with Graves' hyperthyroidism.

As for this clonotype: Germline is not matched at one junction end, which may reflect a read error. The chain joins TRBV6-2 or TRBV6-3 to TRBJ2-2, with 11 bases aligning to TRBD1. Looked up from germline, CDR1 is MNHEY and CDR2 is SVGEGT. The length of the CDR3 is 15 residues. The CDR3 coding sequence is TGTACCAGCAGTTACGGACAGGGGGCAACCGGGGAGCTGTTTTTT. Translation: CTSSYGQGATGELFF.

In its sample, this clonotype was seen a few times. The genes are TRBV18 and TRBJ1-1, with 7 bases fitting TRBD1. Per the germline V gene, CDR1 is KGHSH and CDR2 is LQKENI. Trimming removed 6 bases from V and 1 base from J; junction bases left unmatched: 11. The CDR3 is made up of 16 amino acids. The CDR3 DNA reads TGTGCCAGCTCTCCGGCCGCCGGGACAGCGAACACTGAAGCTTTCTTT. Translation gives CASSPAAGTANTEAFF.

This clonotype was seen ten or more times. The chain couples TRBV5-5 to TRBJ2-1; TRBD1 matches at 7 bases. The CDR3 is 14 amino acids. From germline, CDR1 is SGHKS and CDR2 YYEKEE (reference sequence). J gave up 2 bases and V 6 bases, and 5 bases lay outside the gene matches. The CDR3 coding sequence is TGTGCCAGCACCGACGGACAGGCCTACAATGAGCAGTTCTTC. Translating it yields CASTDGQAYNEQFF.

This clonotype was seen many times. This rearrangement joins TRBV5-1 to TRBJ1-2; weak D call: TRBD1 (5 bases). This CDR3 contains 16 residues. Germline V gives CDR1 SGHRS, CDR2 YFSETQ. V was pared by 3 bases and J by 5 bases, with 20 bases between. The CDR3 DNA reads as TGCGCCAGCAGCTGGGACCGGGACGGCGGAATTTATGGCTACACCTTC. Translating it yields CASSWDRDGGIYGYTF.

The chain links TRBV29-1 to TRBJ2-1; 9 bases agree with TRBD2. This CDR3 contains 14 residues. Germline-derived CDR1 and CDR2 are SQVTM and ANQGSEA. The V segment lost 3 bases and the J segment 12 bases; nucleotides outside the gene matches: 12. The CDR3 DNA sequence: TGCAGCGTTGAGGGGCGGGGGGGACTGCTCGGGCAGTTCTTC. Its protein product is CSVEGRGGLLGQFF.

This clonotype was counted ten times or more. This chain joins TRBV20-1 and TRBJ1-5; 7 bases are shared with TRBD1. The V and J ends lost 2 bases and 1 base, in that order; junction bases with no gene match: 8. CDR3 length: 16 residues. Germline CDR1 and CDR2: DFQATT and SNEGSKA (reference sequence). The DNA for the CDR3 is TGCAGTGCTAGACCCAAAACAGGGGAGAGCAATCAGCCCCAGCATTTT. Residues: CSARPKTGESNQPQHF.

Regarding this clonotype: A much more abundant neighbour one base away suggests this may be a read error. V usage is TRBV15 and J usage is TRBJ1-2; possibly TRBD1 for D (5 bases). Germline V CDR1 and CDR2: LNHNV, YYDKDF (reference sequence). The CDR3 is 15 amino acids. CDR3 nucleotides: TGTACCACCAGCAGAGATATCCAGGGCAACTATGGCTACACCTTC. It is translated as CTTSRDIQGNYGYTF.

This clonotype was seen many times. The chain uses TRBV28 and TRBJ2-1; maybe TRBD2 (6 bases). The germline V and J ends were trimmed by 4 bases and 9 bases, with 16 bases remaining between them. Germline V gene sequence: CDR1 MDHEN, CDR2 SYDVKM. The CDR3 sequence is 14 residues long. The CDR3 here is CASSSVTSRVEQFF. The CDR3 DNA sequence: TGTGCCAGCAGTTCCGTCACTAGCAGGGTTGAGCAGTTCTTC. Full variable domain (rest looked up from reference TRBV28 and TRBJ2-1): DVKVTQSSRYLVKRTGEKVFLECVQDMDHENMFWYRQDPGLGLRLIYFSYDVKMKEKGDIPEGYSVSREKKERFSLILESASTNQTSMYLCASSSVTSRVEQFFGPGTRLTVL.

About this clonotype: The junction does not match germline at one end; this may be a read error. The chain uses TRBV7-9 and TRBJ2-1, with no clear D. The germline V gene encodes CDR1 SEHNR and CDR2 FQNEAQ (reference sequence). The CDR3 is made up of 12 amino acids. The CDR3 DNA is TGTGTCAGCAGCTCACTCGACAATGAGCAGTTCTTC. Protein: CVSSSLDNEQFF. The whole variable domain, remainder taken from reference TRBV7-9 and TRBJ2-1, is DTGVSQNPRHKITKRGQNVTFRCDPISEHNRLYWYRQTLGQGPEFLTYFQNEAQLEKSRLLSDRFSAERPKGSFSTLEIQRTEQGDSAMYLCVSSSLDNEQFFGPGTRLTVL.

Regarding this clonotype: Its ends do not fully match the called genes, so a read error is possible. The gene calls are TRBV7-7 and TRBJ2-3; 7 bases align to TRBD1. Germline CDR1 SSHAT, CDR2 FNYEAQ (reference sequence). The CDR3 extends over 15 amino acids. The CDR3 is CASSLGQDGPDTQYF. CDR3 DNA sequence: TGTGCTAGCAGCTTAGGACAGGATGGGCCAGATACGCAGTATTTT. The full variable domain, in which reference TRBV7-7 and TRBJ2-3 provide the parts outside the CDR3, is GAGVSQSPRYKVTKRGQDVTLRCDPISSHATLYWYQQALGQGPEFLTYFNYEAQPDKSGLPSDRFSAERPEGSISTLTIQRTEQRDSAMYRCASSLGQDGPDTQYFGPGTRLTVL.

The table lists this clonotype with a few counts. The chain recombines TRBV7-9 with TRBJ2-4; D remains unclear. The CDR3 has 12 amino acids. Between the trimmed V and J ends, which lost 7 bases and 5 bases, there was a span of 9 bases. Germline loops: CDR1 SEHNR, CDR2 FQNEAQ (reference sequence). Written as DNA, the CDR3 is TGTGCCAGCACCTCCCTACAAAACATTCAGTACTTC. Amino acids: CASTSLQNIQYF. Complete variable domain (other parts from reference TRBV7-9 and TRBJ2-4): DTGVSQNPRHKITKRGQNVTFRCDPISEHNRLYWYRQTLGQGPEFLTYFQNEAQLEKSRLLSDRFSAERPKGSFSTLEIQRTEQGDSAMYLCASTSLQNIQYFGAGTRLSVL.

This clonotype was counted between two and nine times. The V call is TRBV6-1, the J call TRBJ1-5, with TRBD1 matching over 12 bases. The CDR3 is 16 amino acids. Germline loops: CDR1 MNHNS, CDR2 SASEGT. Trimming took 5 bases from V and 4 from J; bases not matched to a gene: 6. The CDR3, as DNA: TGTGCCAGCAGTTCGGGACAGGGGGCGCTGAATCAGCCCCAGCATTTT. Translated, it gives CASSSGQGALNQPQHF.

This rearrangement joins TRBV5-1 to TRBJ2-6; D is ambiguous. Trimming took off 2 bases at V and 1 base at J, with 10 bases between the two ends. This CDR3 is 16 amino acids long. Germline CDR1 SGHRS, CDR2 YFSETQ. Written as DNA, the CDR3 is TGCGCCAGCAGCTTCCAGGACCCGTCTGGGGCCAACGTCCTGACTTTC. It specifies CASSFQDPSGANVLTF.

This clonotype was seen repeatedly, ten times or more. The rearrangement links TRBV7-9 to TRBJ2-3; TRBD1 might be the D (6 bases). The germline V gene encodes CDR1 SEHNR and CDR2 FQNEAQ (reference sequence). The CDR3 length is 16 residues. Trimming shortened V by 5 bases and J by 5 bases, and 20 bases separated the two germline ends. CDR3 DNA sequence: TGTGCCAGCAGCCTCGGGACACCAACCGCCGTAGATACGCAGTATTTT. It translates to CASSLGTPTAVDTQYF.

This clonotype was seen many times. The V call is TRBV3-1, the J call TRBJ1-2; D not certain. V lost 3 bases and J lost 0, with 8 bases in between. The CDR3 covers 14 residues. The germline V gene encodes CDR1 LGHDT and CDR2 YNNKEL (reference sequence). The CDR3 nucleotides are TGTGCCAGCAGCCATGACGCGTCTAACTATGGCTACACCTTC. Protein: CASSHDASNYGYTF.

The gene calls are TRBV5-1 and TRBJ1-3, with a tentative D call TRBD1 (5 bases). Germline-derived CDR1 and CDR2 are SGHRS and YFSETQ. Trimming pared 4 bases from V and 0 bases from J, leaving 14 bases between. This CDR3 is built from 16 residues. The chain's CDR3 is CASSPGQHFSGNTIYF. Written as DNA, the CDR3 is TGCGCCAGCAGCCCCGGACAACACTTCTCTGGAAACACCATATATTTT. The variable domain in full, with the rest retrieved from reference TRBV5-1 and TRBJ1-3, is KAGVTQTPRYLIKTRGQQVTLSCSPISGHRSVSWYQQTPGQGLQFLFEYFSETQRNKGNFPGRFSGRQFSNSRSEMNVSTLELGDSALYLCASSPGQHFSGNTIYFGEGSWLTVV.

This clonotype was detected many times. The rearrangement joins TRBV20-1 to TRBJ2-7; D tentatively reads TRBD1 or TRBD2 (5 bases each). The CDR3 is 13 residues long. Trimming cost V 3 bases and J 2 bases, with 11 bases left between them. Germline-derived CDR1 and CDR2 are DFQATT and SNEGSKA (reference sequence). The CDR3 spells CSASTGPAYEQYF. As DNA, the CDR3 is TGCAGTGCTAGTACGGGGCCCGCCTACGAGCAGTACTTC.

CDR3 in amino acids: CSAGLAASYEQYF. The CDR3, as DNA: TGCAGTGCCGGACTAGCGGCATCCTACGAGCAGTACTTC. This rearrangement joins TRBV20-1 to TRBJ2-7, with 10 bases fitting TRBD2. In germline, CDR1 is DFQATT, CDR2 SNEGSKA (reference sequence). The CDR3 consists of 13 residues. Trimming removed 6 bases from V and 1 base from J; junction bases left unmatched: 3.